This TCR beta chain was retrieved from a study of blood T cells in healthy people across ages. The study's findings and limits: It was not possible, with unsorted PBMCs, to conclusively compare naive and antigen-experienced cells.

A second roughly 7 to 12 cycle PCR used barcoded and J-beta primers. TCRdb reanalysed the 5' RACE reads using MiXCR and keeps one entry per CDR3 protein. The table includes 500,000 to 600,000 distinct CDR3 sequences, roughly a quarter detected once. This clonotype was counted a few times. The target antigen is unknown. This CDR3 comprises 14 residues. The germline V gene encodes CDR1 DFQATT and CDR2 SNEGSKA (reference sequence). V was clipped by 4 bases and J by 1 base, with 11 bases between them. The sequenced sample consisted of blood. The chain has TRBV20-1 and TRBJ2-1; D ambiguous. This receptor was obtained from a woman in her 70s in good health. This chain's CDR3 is CSATETGSYNEQFF. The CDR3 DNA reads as TGCAGTGCTACAGAAACTGGGTCCTACAATGAGCAGTTCTTC.